The 15 T cell receptor beta chains below come from one sample, sequenced in a study of T cell responses to AZD1222 COVID-19 vaccine. Produced via immunoSEQ multiplex PCR; TCRdb's table is partial and in-frame only. The table includes about 170,000 clones, over 85% detected once. The sequencing used peripheral blood, collected on day 0 of AZD1222 vaccination. Source of these receptors: an adult in good health.

This clone was seen a single time. The rearrangement uses TRBV19 and TRBJ2-2; a weak D match, TRBD1 (5 bases). The length of the CDR3 is 16 residues. V gave up 3 bases and J gave up 4 bases, with 15 bases separating them. Germline CDR1 reads LNHDA; CDR2 reads SQIVND (reference sequence). The DNA for the CDR3 is TGTGCCAGTAGTATGGGGATTCTAGGGGCCACCGGGGAGCTGTTTTTT. This sequence encodes CASSMGILGATGELFF.

The chain uses TRBV27 and TRBJ2-7, with TRBD1 matching 7 bases. With V trimmed by 6 bases and J by 4 bases, 9 bases remained unmatched. Germline V gene sequence: CDR1 MNHEY, CDR2 SMNVEV (reference sequence). CDR3 size: 14 residues. CDR3 sequence reads: CASRTGQLPYEQYF. The CDR3 coding sequence is TGTGCCAGCAGGACGGGACAGTTGCCGTACGAGCAGTACTTC.

The CDR3 protein is CSTRQGGSAFF. CDR3 coding DNA: TGCAGTACCCGACAGGGGGGATCGGCTTTCTTT. The rearrangement uses TRBV20-1 and TRBJ1-1, with 9 bases matching TRBD1. There are 11 residues in the CDR3. CDR1 DFQATT and CDR2 SNEGSKA come from the germline V gene (reference sequence). After removal of 8 bases from V and 11 bases from J, the junction contained 9 bases not matched to a gene.

The rearrangement links TRBV20-1 to TRBJ1-2; D gene uncertain. CDR3 size: 16 residues. The germline V gene encodes CDR1 DFQATT and CDR2 SNEGSKA (reference sequence). Trimming removed 6 bases at V and 2 bases at J, with 22 bases between. The CDR3 bases are TGCAGTGCCAGTAGAGCAGACATACCAGGCAACTATGGCTACACCTTC. Amino acids: CSASRADIPGNYGYTF.

The V and J genes are TRBV11-2 and TRBJ1-2, with a weak D call TRBD1 (6 bases). Germline loops: CDR1 SGHAT, CDR2 FQNNGV. The CDR3 consists of 15 residues. The germline V and J ends were trimmed by 4 bases and 0 bases, with 12 bases remaining between them. This chain's CDR3 is CASSYRGDTNYGYTF. In DNA, the CDR3 is TGTGCCAGCAGCTATCGCGGGGACACTAACTATGGCTACACCTTC.

The V gene is TRBV30, the J gene TRBJ1-6; D may be TRBD1 (5 bases). This CDR3 is 14 amino acids long. Trimming took 3 bases from V and 6 from J, leaving 12 bases between them. Germline lookup yields CDR1 GTSNPN and CDR2 SVGIG (reference sequence). The CDR3 protein is CAWRVQVLNSPLHF. In nucleotides, the CDR3 is TGTGCCTGGAGGGTACAGGTTCTTAATTCACCCCTCCACTTT. The whole variable domain, remainder taken from reference TRBV30 and TRBJ1-6, is SQTIHQWPATLVQPVGSPLSLECTVEGTSNPNLYWYRQAAGRGLQLLFYSVGIGQISSEVPQNLSASRPQDRQFILSSKKLLLSDSGFYLCAWRVQVLNSPLHFGNGTRLTVT.

This rearrangement joins TRBV5-1 to TRBJ1-4, with D possibly matching TRBD1 (5 bases). Trimming took 0 bases from V and 3 from J, leaving 6 bases between them. CDR1 and CDR2 from the germline V gene are SGHRS and YFSETQ. The CDR3 is made up of 14 amino acids. This CDR3 is CASSLGQPNEKLFF. In DNA form, the CDR3 reads TGCGCCAGCAGCTTGGGACAGCCTAATGAAAAACTGTTTTTT.

This clone was detected only once. The CDR3 is CASSPRLARVAKNIQYF. The CDR3 bases are TGTGCCAGCAGCCCCCGCCTAGCCAGGGTAGCCAAAAACATTCAGTACTTC. The chain combines TRBV6-2 or TRBV6-3 with TRBJ2-4; either TRBD1 or TRBD2 may fit D (5 bases each). CDR1 is MNHEY, CDR2 SVGEGT, per germline. V dropped 6 bases and J dropped 0 bases, with 18 bases sitting between them. This CDR3 region has 17 residues.

This chain's CDR3 is CASSATSGGAGGELFF. As DNA, the CDR3 is TGTGCCAGCAGTGCTACTAGCGGGGGGGCGGGCGGGGAGCTGTTTTTT. The chain carries TRBV6-1 and TRBJ2-2; TRBD2 aligns across 13 bases. There are 16 residues in the CDR3. From germline, CDR1 is MNHNS and CDR2 SASEGT. The V and J ends lost 4 bases and 7 bases, in that order; junction bases with no gene match: 6.

This chain joins TRBV2 and TRBJ2-1; D is tentatively TRBD1 or TRBD2 (5 bases each). This CDR3 spans 15 amino acids. The germline V and J ends were trimmed by 0 bases and 5 bases, with 11 bases remaining between them. Per the germline V gene, CDR1 is SNHLY and CDR2 is FYNNEI. DNA for the CDR3: TGTGCCAGCAGTGAAGCGGGGCTGCGGGACAATGAGCAGTTCTTC. This encodes CASSEAGLRDNEQFF.

The chain uses TRBV2 and TRBJ2-7; TRBD1 is a possible D gene (7 bases). This CDR3 spans 13 amino acids. Trimming shortened V by 3 bases and J by 6 bases, and 12 bases separated the two germline ends. Germline loops: CDR1 SNHLY, CDR2 FYNNEI. The CDR3 loop reads CASSDVRGAEQYF. The CDR3 DNA follows: TGTGCCAGCAGTGATGTCAGGGGGGCCGAGCAGTACTTC.

The rearrangement links TRBV29-1 to TRBJ2-7; D possibly matches TRBD1 or TRBD2 (7 bases each). Germline CDR1 and CDR2: SQVTM and ANQGSEA. The CDR3 sequence is 13 residues long. V was pared by 5 bases and J by 3 bases, with 14 bases between. The CDR3 coding sequence is TGCAGCGTTCTAGACAGGGACTACTACGAGCAGTACTTC. Translated, it gives CSVLDRDYYEQYF.

The V and J genes are TRBV5-1 and TRBJ2-2; 7 bases align to TRBD1. CDR1 is SGHRS and CDR2 is YFSETQ in the germline V gene. The length of the CDR3 is 16 residues. V dropped 3 bases and J dropped 3; count of bases not matched to a gene: 8. CDR3 coding DNA: TGCGCCAGCAGCTCGCAGGGACAGCGGTACACCGGGGAGCTGTTTTTT. Its protein product is CASSSQGQRYTGELFF. Together with reference TRBV5-1 and TRBJ2-2, the CDR3 gives the full variable domain: KAGVTQTPRYLIKTRGQQVTLSCSPISGHRSVSWYQQTPGQGLQFLFEYFSETQRNKGNFPGRFSGRQFSNSRSEMNVSTLELGDSALYLCASSSQGQRYTGELFFGEGSRLTVL.

The rearrangement joins TRBV9 to TRBJ1-1; no clear D. This CDR3 comprises 14 residues. Germline assignment: CDR1 SGDLS and CDR2 YYNGEE. The germline V and J ends were trimmed by 0 bases and 4 bases, with 10 bases remaining between them. The chain's CDR3 is CASSVESWGTEAFF. The CDR3 DNA reads TGTGCCAGCAGCGTAGAAAGTTGGGGCACTGAAGCTTTCTTT. The full variable domain, completed using reference TRBV9 and TRBJ1-1, is DSGVTQTPKHLITATGQRVTLRCSPRSGDLSVYWYQQSLDQGLQFLIQYYNGEERAKGNILERFSAQQFPDLHSELNLSSLELGDSALYFCASSVESWGTEAFFGQGTRLTVV.

The CDR3: CASSQLRWPYNEQFF. Here the CDR3 DNA reads TGTGCCAGCAGCCAACTCCGGTGGCCTTATAATGAGCAGTTCTTC. The V and J genes are TRBV5-6 and TRBJ2-1; D is ambiguous. The germline V gene has CDR1 SGHDT and CDR2 YYEEEE. This CDR3 spans 15 amino acids. The V and J ends lost 4 bases and 7 bases respectively, with 18 bases between them.